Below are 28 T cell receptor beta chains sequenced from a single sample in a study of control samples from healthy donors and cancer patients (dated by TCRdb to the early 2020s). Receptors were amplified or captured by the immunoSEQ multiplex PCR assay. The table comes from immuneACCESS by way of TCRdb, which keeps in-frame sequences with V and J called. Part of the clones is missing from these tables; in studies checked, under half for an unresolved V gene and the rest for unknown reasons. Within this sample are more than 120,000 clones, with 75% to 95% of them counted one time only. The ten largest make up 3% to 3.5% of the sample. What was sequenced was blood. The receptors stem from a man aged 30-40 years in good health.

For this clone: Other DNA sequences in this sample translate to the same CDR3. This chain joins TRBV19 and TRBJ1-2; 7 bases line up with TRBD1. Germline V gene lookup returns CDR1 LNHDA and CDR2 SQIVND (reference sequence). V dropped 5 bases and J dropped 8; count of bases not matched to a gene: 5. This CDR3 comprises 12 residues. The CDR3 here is CASSEGARGYTF. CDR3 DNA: TGTGCCAGTAGTGAGGGGGCTCGGGGCTACACCTTC.

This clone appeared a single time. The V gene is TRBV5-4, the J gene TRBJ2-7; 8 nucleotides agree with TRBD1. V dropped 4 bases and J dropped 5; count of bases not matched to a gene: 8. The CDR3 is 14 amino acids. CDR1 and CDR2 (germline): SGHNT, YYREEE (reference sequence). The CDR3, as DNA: TGTGCCAGCAGCCCGACAGGGGCCGCTAACGAGCAGTACTTC. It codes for CASSPTGAANEQYF.

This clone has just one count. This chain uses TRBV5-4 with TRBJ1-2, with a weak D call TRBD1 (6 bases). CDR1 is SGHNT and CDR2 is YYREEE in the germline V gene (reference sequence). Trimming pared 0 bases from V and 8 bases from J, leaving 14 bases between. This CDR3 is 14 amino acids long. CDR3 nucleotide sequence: TGTGCCAGCAGCTTGGAGAGAGGGGACAAAGGCTACACCTTC. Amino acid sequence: CASSLERGDKGYTF.

Written as DNA, the CDR3 is TGTGCCAGCAGCTTTGGCACTGAAGCTTTCTTT. As protein: CASSFGTEAFF. This rearrangement joins TRBV5-6 to TRBJ1-1; D not certain. Between the trimmed V and J ends, which lost 2 bases and 4 bases, there was a span of 3 bases. The CDR3 consists of 11 residues. The germline V gene encodes CDR1 SGHDT and CDR2 YYEEEE.

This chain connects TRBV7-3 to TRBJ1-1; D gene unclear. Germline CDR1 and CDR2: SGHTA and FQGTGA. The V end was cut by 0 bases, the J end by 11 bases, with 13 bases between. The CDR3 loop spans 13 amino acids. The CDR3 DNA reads TGTGCCAGCAGCTTAACAGGTTCGGATGGTGCTTTCTTT. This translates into CASSLTGSDGAFF.

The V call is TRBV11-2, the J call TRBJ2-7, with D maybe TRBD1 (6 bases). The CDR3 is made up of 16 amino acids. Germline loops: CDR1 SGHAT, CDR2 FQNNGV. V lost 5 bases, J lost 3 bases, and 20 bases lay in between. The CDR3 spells CASSTPSRDTYYEQYF. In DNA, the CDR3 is TGTGCCAGCAGCACCCCGTCCCGGGACACCTACTACGAGCAGTACTTC.

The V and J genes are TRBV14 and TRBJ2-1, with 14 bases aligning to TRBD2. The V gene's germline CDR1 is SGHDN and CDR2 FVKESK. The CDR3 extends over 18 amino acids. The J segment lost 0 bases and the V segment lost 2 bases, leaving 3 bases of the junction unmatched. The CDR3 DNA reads TGTGCCAGCAGCCAACGGACTAGCGGGGGGAGCTCCTACAATGAGCAGTTCTTC. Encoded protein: CASSQRTSGGSSYNEQFF.

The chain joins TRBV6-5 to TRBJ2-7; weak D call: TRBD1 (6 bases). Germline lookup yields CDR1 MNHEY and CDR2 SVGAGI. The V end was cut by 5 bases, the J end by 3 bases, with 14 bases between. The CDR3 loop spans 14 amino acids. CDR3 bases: TGTGCCAGCAGTCTTCACGACAGGCTCTACGAGCAGTACTTC. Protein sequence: CASSLHDRLYEQYF.

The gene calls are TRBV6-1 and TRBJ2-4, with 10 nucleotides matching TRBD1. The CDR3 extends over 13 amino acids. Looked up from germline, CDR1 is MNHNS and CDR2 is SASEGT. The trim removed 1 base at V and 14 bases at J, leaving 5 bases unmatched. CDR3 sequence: CASSEGTGGREYF. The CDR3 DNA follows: TGTGCCAGCAGTGAAGGGACAGGGGGACGGGAGTACTTC.

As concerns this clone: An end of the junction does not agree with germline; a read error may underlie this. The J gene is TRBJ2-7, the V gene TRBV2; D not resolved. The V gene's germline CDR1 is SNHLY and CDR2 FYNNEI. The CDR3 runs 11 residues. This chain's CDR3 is CASSPSNEQYF. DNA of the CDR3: TGTGCCAGCAGTCCCTCCAACGAGCAGTACTTC.

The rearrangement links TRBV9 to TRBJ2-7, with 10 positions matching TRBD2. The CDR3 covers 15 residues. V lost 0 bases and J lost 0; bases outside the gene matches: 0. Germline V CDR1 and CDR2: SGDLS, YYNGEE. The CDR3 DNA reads TGTGCCAGCAGCGTAGCTAGCGGGGGCTCCTACGAGCAGTACTTC. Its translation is CASSVASGGSYEQYF.

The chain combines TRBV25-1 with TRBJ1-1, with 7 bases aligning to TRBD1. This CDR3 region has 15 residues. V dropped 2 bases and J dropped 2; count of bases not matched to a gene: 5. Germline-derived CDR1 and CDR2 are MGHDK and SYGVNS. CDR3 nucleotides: TGTGCCAGCAGTGAACGAGGGGGCCTTAACACTGAAGCTTTCTTT. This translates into CASSERGGLNTEAFF.

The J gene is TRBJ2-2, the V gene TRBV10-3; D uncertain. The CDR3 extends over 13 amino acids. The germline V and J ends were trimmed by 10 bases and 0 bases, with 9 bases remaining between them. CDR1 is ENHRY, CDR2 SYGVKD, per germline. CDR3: CATGNPNTGELFF. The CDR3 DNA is TGTGCCACCGGAAATCCGAACACCGGGGAGCTGTTTTTT.

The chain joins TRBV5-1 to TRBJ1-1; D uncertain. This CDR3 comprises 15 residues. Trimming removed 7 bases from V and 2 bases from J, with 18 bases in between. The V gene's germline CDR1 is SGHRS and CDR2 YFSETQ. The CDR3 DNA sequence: TGCGCCAGCCTCTACTCGCCAGGCGGCAACACTGAAGCTTTCTTT. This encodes CASLYSPGGNTEAFF.

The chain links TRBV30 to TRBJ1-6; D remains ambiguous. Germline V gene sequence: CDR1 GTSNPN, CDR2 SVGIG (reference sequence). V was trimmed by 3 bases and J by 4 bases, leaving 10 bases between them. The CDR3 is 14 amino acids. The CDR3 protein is CAWSLDAYNSPLHF. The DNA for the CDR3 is TGTGCCTGGAGCCTGGACGCTTATAATTCACCCCTCCACTTT.

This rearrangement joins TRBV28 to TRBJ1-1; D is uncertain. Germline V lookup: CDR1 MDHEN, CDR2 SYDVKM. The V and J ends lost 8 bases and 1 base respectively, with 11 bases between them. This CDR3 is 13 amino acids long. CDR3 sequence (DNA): TGTGCCAGCGGGTGGGCGCCGAACACTGAAGCTTTCTTT. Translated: CASGWAPNTEAFF.

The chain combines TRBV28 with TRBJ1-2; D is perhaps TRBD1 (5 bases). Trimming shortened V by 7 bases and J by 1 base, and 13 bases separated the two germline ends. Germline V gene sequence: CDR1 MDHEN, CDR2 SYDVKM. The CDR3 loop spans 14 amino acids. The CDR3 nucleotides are TGTGCCAGCACCTCAGGGAGGGTTAACTATGGCTACACCTTC. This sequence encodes CASTSGRVNYGYTF.

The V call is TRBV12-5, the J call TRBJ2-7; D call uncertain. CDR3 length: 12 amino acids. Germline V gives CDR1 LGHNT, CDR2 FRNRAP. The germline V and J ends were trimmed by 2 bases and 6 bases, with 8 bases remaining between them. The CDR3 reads CASGLTVSEQYF. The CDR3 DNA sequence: TGTGCTAGTGGTTTGACCGTTTCCGAGCAGTACTTC. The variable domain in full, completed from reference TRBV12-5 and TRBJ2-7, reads DARVTQTPRHKVTEMGQEVTMRCQPILGHNTVFWYRQTMMQGLELLAYFRNRAPLDDSGMPKDRFSAEMPDATLATLKIQPSEPRDSAVYFCASGLTVSEQYFGPGTRLTVT.

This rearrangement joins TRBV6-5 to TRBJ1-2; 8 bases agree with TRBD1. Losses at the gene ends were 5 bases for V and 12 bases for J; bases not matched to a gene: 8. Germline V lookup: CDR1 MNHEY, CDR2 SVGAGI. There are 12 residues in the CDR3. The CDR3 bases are TGTGCCAGCAGTAGGGACAGGCGGTGGGACACCTTC. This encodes CASSRDRRWDTF.

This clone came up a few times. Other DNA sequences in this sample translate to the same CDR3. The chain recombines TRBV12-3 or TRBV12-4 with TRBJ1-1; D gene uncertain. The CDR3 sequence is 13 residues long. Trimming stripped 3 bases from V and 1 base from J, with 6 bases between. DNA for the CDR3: TGTGCCAGCAGTTTTTCAGCGAACACTGAAGCTTTCTTT. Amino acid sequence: CASSFSANTEAFF.

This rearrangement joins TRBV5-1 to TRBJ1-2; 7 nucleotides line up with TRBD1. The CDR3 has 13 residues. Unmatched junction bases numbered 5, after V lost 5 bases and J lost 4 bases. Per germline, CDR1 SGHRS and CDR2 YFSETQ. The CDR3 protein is CASRSGTAYGYTF. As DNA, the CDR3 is TGCGCCAGCAGGTCCGGGACAGCCTATGGCTACACCTTC.

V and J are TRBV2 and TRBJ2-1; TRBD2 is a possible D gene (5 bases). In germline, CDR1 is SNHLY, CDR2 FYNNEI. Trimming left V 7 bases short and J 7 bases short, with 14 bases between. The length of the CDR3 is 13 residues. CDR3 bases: TGTGCCAGCACACTAGTTAGTACTAATGAGCAGTTCTTC. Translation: CASTLVSTNEQFF.

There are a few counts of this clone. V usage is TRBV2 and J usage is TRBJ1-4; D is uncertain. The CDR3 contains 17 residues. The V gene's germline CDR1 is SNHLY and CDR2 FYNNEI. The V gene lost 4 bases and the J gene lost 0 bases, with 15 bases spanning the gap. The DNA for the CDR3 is TGTGCCAGCAGTGTCTCATCGACTGCCACAACTAATGAAAAACTGTTTTTT. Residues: CASSVSSTATTNEKLFF.

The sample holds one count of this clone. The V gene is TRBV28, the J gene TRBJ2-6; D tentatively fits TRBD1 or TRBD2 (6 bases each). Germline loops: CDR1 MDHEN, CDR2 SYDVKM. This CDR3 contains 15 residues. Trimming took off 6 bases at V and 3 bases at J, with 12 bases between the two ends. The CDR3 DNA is TGTGCCAGCAGCTTCAGGGGACTTGGGGCCAACGTCCTGACTTTC. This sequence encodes CASSFRGLGANVLTF.

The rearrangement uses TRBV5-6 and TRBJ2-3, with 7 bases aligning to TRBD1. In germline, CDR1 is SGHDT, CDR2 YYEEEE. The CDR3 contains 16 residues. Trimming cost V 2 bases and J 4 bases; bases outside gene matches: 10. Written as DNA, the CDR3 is TGTGCCAGCAGCTTTTTGGGACAGTGGGGGTCAGATACGCAGTATTTT. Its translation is CASSFLGQWGSDTQYF.

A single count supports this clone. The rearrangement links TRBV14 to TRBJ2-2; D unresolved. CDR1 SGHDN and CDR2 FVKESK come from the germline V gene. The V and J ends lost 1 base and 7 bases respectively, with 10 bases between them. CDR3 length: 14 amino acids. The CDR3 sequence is CASSQVGLGGELFF. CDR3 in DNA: TGTGCCAGCAGCCAAGTAGGGCTAGGCGGGGAGCTGTTTTTT.

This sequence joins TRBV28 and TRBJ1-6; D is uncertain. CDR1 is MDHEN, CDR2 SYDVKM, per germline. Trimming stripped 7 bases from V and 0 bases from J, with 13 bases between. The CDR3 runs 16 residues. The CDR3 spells CASNEVQSSYNSPLHF. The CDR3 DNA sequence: TGTGCCAGCAACGAGGTCCAGAGCTCCTATAATTCACCCCTCCACTTT.

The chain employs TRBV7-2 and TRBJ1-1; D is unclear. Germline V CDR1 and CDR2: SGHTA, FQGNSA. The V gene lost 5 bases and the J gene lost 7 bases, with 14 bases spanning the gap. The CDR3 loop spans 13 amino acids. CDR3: CASSPRHGLEAFF. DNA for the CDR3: TGTGCCAGCAGCCCTAGGCACGGCCTTGAAGCTTTCTTT.